A selection of T cell receptor beta chains follows, all from one sample in a study of Ad26.COV2.S vaccination and SARS-CoV-2 variants. Some clones are missing from TCRdb's copy, which holds only in-frame ones; the method was immunoSEQ multiplex PCR. The top ten clones hold under 4% of a sample with 250,000 to 300,000 clones, 80% to 90% of them seen once. The specimen was peripheral blood, collected in a trial of Ad26.COV2.S vaccine versus placebo. These receptor sequences come from a person aged 18-65 years who received the Ad26.COV2.S COVID-19 vaccine or a placebo. CDR3s include the opening cysteine and the closing phenylalanine or tryptophan. The D gene is left open where the match is weak. Size tells how often a clone was seen (once, few, many) or the class of an expanded clone, and some rows leave it out.

D	V	J	size	CDR3	DNA
.	TRBV21-1	TRBJ2-7	.	CASSKHDRESYEQYF	TGTGCCAGCAGCAAACACGACAGAGAGTCCTACGAGCAGTACTTC
.	TRBV28	TRBJ1-2	.	CASSPRDYGYTF	TGTGCCAGCAGCCCTCGGGACTATGGCTACACCTTC
.	TRBV30	TRBJ1-1	.	CAWSVLGVNTEAFF	TGTGCCTGGAGTGTACTTGGGGTAAACACTGAAGCTTTCTTT
.	TRBV6-5	TRBJ2-1	.	CASRPGETAYNEQFF	TGTGCCAGCAGACCAGGGGAAACGGCCTACAATGAGCAGTTCTTC
.	TRBV11-2	TRBJ2-5	once	CASSRSTPGLETQYF	TGTGCCAGCAGCCGGTCGACCCCAGGGTTGGAGACCCAGTACTTC
.	TRBV9	TRBJ1-3	.	CASPQPGNTIYF	TGTGCCAGCCCCCAACCTGGAAACACCATATATTTT
TRBD2	TRBV7-2	TRBJ2-3	.	CASSYLGLAVTDTQYF	TGTGCCAGCAGCTACTTGGGACTAGCGGTTACAGATACGCAGTATTTT
.	TRBV4-1	TRBJ1-5	.	CASSQGVGGLREPQHF	TGCGCCAGCAGCCAAGGCGTCGGGGGGCTCAGGGAGCCCCAGCATTTT
TRBD2	TRBV7-2	TRBJ2-7	.	CASSLAGLAGGWSHEQYF	TGTGCCAGCAGCTTAGCGGGACTAGCGGGGGGTTGGAGCCACGAGCAGTACTTC
.	TRBV28	TRBJ1-6	.	CASGVAYNSPLHF	TGTGCCAGCGGGGTTGCCTATAATTCACCCCTCCACTTT
TRBD1	TRBV7-9	TRBJ1-2	.	CASGRTGGYTYGYTF	TGTGCCAGCGGACGGACAGGGGGGTATACCTATGGCTACACCTTC
TRBD1	TRBV6-6	TRBJ2-7	.	CASGRTGGLNYEQYF	TGTGCCAGCGGTAGGACAGGGGGCTTGAACTACGAGCAGTACTTC
.	TRBV5-1	TRBJ1-1	.	CASSLERVTEAFF	TGCGCCAGCAGCTTGGAACGGGTCACTGAAGCTTTCTTT
.	TRBV5-5	TRBJ1-1	.	CASSLEGPSRNTEAFF	TGTGCCAGCAGCTTGGAGGGGCCCAGCCGGAACACTGAAGCTTTCTTT
.	TRBV2	TRBJ2-7	.	CATSSGQVTYEQYF	TGTGCCACGAGCAGTGGGCAGGTCACCTACGAGCAGTACTTC
.	TRBV5-6	TRBJ1-5	.	CASSLAGGANQPQHF	TGTGCCAGCAGCTTGGCGGGGGGGGCCAATCAGCCCCAGCATTTT
TRBD1	TRBV5-6	TRBJ2-5	.	CASSFGQGVTQYF	TGTGCCAGCAGCTTCGGACAGGGGGTGACCCAGTACTTC
.	TRBV5-1	TRBJ1-1	.	CASSLLGNTEAFF	TGCGCCAGCAGCCTTCTGGGGAACACTGAAGCTTTCTTT
.	TRBV9	TRBJ1-2	.	CASSVAQGPNYGYTF	TGTGCCAGCAGCGTAGCGCAGGGTCCTAACTATGGCTACACCTTC
.	TRBV4-1	TRBJ1-4	.	CASSPRAQTNEKLFF	TGCGCCAGCAGCCCAAGAGCCCAGACTAATGAAAAACTGTTTTTT
.	TRBV6-5	TRBJ2-7	.	CASSKGPIYEQYF	TGTGCCAGCAGTAAGGGACCGATTTACGAGCAGTACTTC
TRBD2	TRBV7-2	TRBJ2-7	.	CASSLLAGVSYEQYF	TGTGCCAGCAGCTTACTAGCGGGAGTCTCCTACGAGCAGTACTTC
.	TRBV29-1	TRBJ2-5	.	CSVVVGWETQYF	TGCAGCGTTGTTGTGGGGTGGGAGACCCAGTACTTC
TRBD1	TRBV7-2	TRBJ2-7	once	CASSFDRGDYEQYF	TGTGCCAGCAGCTTCGACAGGGGGGACTACGAGCAGTACTTC
.	TRBV7-2	TRBJ2-5	.	CASSSRPGVVETQYF	TGTGCCAGCAGCTCAAGACCGGGAGTAGTAGAGACCCAGTACTTC
.	TRBV28	TRBJ2-3	once	CASSLSREQYF	TGTGCCAGCAGTTTAAGCCGGGAGCAGTATTTT
.	TRBV11-2	TRBJ2-7	once	CASSLAIGNEQYF	TGTGCCAGCAGCTTAGCTATAGGGAACGAGCAGTACTTC
.	TRBV3-1/TRBV3-2	TRBJ2-7	.	CASSHGPGVGEQYF	TGTGCCAGCAGCCATGGTCCAGGGGTGGGTGAGCAGTACTTC
.	TRBV19	TRBJ1-6	.	CASSILENSPLHF	TGTGCCAGTAGTATTTTGGAGAATTCACCCCTCCACTTT
TRBD1	TRBV27	TRBJ1-1	.	CASSTGTGVNTEAFF	TGTGCCAGCAGTACCGGGACAGGGGTTAACACTGAAGCTTTCTTT
.	TRBV12-5	TRBJ2-7	.	CASGLGDYEQYF	TGTGCTAGTGGTCTTGGGGACTACGAGCAGTACTTC
.	TRBV2	TRBJ1-3	.	CVSKANSGNTIYF	TGTGTCTCAAAGGCCAACTCGGGAAACACCATATATTTT
.	TRBV19	TRBJ1-2	.	CASNPFPGVDGYTF	TGTGCCAGTAATCCGTTCCCGGGGGTTGATGGCTACACCTTC
.	TRBV30	TRBJ1-1	.	CAWGDQGNTEAFF	TGTGCCTGGGGGGACCAAGGGAACACTGAAGCTTTCTTT
.	TRBV5-4	TRBJ1-3	.	CASSRAGREYSGNTIYF	TGTGCCAGCAGCAGGGCGGGGCGAGAGTACTCTGGAAACACCATATATTTT